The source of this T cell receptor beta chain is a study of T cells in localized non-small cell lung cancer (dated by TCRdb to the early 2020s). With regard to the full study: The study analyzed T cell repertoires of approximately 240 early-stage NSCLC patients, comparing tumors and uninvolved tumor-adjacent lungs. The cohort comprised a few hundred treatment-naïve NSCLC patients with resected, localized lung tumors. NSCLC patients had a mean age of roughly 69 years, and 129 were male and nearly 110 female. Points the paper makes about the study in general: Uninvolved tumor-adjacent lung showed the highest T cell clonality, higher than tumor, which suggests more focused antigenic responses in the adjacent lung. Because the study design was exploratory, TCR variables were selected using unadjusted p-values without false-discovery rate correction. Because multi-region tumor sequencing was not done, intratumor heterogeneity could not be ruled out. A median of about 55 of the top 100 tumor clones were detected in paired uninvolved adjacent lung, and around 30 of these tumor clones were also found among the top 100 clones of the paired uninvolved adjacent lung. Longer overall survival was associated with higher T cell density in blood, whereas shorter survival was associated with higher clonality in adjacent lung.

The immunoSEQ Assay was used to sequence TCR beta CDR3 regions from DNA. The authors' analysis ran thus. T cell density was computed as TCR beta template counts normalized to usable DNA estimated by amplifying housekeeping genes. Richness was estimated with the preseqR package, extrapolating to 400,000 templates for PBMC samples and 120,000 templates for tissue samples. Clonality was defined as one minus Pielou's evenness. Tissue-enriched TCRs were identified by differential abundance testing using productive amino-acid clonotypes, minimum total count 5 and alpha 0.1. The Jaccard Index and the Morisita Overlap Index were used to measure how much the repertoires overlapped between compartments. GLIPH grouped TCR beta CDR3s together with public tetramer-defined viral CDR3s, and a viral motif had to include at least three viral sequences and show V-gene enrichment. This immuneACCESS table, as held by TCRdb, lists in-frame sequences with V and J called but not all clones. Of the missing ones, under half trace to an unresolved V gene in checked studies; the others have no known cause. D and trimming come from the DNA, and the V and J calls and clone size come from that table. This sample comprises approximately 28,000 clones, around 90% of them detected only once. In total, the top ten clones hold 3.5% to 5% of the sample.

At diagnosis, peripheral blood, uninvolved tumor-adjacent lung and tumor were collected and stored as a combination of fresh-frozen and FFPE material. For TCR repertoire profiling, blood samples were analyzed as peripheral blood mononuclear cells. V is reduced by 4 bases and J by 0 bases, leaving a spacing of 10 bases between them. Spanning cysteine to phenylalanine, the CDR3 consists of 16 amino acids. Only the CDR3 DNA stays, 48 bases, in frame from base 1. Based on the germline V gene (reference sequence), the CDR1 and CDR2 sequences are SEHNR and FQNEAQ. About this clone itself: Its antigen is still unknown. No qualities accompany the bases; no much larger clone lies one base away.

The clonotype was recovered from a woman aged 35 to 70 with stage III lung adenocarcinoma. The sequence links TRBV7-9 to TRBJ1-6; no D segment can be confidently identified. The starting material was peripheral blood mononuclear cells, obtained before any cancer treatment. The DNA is TGTGCCAGCAGCTGGAGCCCAAGCTCCTATAATTCACCCCTCCACTTT. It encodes CASSWSPSSYNSPLHF.